The clone carrying this T cell receptor beta chain was picked up a small number of times. The library targeted TCRbeta and was prepared with unique molecular identifiers. Each CDR3 protein is one row after TCRdb ran MiXCR on the PCR reads. The sample lists 450,000 to 500,000 distinct CDR3 sequences; approximately 12% were seen once. The data derive from a study of T-cell reconstitution after alpha-beta-depleted transplantation in children. V lost 3 bases, J lost 7 bases, and 6 bases stayed unmatched. CDR1 is MGHDK, CDR2 SYGVNS, per germline. CDR3 length equals 15 residues. This chain links TRBV25-1 with TRBJ1-6, with TRBD1 identical over 7 bases. This sample comprised PBMCs from the stem cell graft donor, obtained from the stem cell graft. The receptor's source is a human donor who donated a stem cell graft to a child with combined immunodeficiency. The CDR3 sequence is CASSEQGVWNSPLHF. In nucleotides, the CDR3 is TGTGCCAGCAGTGAGCAGGGGGTGTGGAATTCACCCCTCCACTTT.